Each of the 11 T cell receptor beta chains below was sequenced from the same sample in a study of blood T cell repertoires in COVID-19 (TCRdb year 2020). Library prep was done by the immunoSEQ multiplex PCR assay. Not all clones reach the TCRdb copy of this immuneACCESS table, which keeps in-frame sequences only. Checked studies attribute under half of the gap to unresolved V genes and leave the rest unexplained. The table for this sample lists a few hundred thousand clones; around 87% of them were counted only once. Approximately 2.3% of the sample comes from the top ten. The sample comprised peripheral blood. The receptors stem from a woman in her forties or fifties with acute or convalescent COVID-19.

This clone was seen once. The chain's CDR3 is CASCSEWGPDTEAFF. In DNA, the CDR3 is TGTGCCAGCTGCTCCGAGTGGGGCCCGGACACTGAAGCTTTCTTT. The V gene is TRBV6-5, the J gene TRBJ1-1, with TRBD1 as a possible D gene (5 bases). This CDR3 has 15 amino acids. Germline V gene data show CDR1 as MNHEY and CDR2 as SVGAGI. V lost 8 bases and J 3 bases, leaving 19 bases between the germline ends.

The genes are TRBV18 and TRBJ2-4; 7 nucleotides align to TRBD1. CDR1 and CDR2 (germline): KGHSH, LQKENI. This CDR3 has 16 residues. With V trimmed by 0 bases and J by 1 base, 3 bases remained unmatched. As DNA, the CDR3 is TGTGCCAGCTCACCACCTGGGGGACAGGCCAAAAACATTCAGTACTTC. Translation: CASSPPGGQAKNIQYF.

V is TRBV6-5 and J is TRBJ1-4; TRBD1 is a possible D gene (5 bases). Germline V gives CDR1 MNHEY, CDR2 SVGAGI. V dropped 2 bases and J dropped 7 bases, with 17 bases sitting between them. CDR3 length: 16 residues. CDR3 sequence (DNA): TGTGCCAGCAGTTACGGGCTAGGGGCGGAGGGTGAAAAACTGTTTTTT. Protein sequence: CASSYGLGAEGEKLFF.

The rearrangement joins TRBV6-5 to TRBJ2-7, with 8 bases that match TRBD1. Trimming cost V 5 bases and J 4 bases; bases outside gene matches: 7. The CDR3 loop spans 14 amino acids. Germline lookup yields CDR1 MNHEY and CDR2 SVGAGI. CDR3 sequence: CASSPDRGGYEQYF. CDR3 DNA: TGTGCCAGCAGTCCCGACAGGGGTGGGTACGAGCAGTACTTC.

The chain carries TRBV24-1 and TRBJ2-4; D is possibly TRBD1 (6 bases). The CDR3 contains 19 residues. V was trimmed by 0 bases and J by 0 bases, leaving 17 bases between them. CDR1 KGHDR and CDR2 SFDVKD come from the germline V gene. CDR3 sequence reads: CATSDLPRRAGVAKNIQYF. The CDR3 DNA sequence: TGTGCCACCAGTGATTTGCCTCGGCGGGCAGGGGTAGCCAAAAACATTCAGTACTTC.

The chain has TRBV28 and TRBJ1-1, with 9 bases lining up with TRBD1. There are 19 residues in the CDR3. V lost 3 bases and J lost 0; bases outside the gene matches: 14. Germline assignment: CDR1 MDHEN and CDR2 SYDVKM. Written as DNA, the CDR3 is TGTGCCAGCAGTTTTTTATTATCTGGACAGGGGTTAATGAACACTGAAGCTTTCTTT. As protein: CASSFLLSGQGLMNTEAFF.

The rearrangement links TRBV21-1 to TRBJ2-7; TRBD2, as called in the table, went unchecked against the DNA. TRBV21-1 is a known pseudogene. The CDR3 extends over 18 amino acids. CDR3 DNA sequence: TGTGCCAGCAGCAAAAGGCCTCCTAGCGGGAGGCTTGCCTACGAGCAGTACTTC. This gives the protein CASSKRPPSGRLAYEQYF.

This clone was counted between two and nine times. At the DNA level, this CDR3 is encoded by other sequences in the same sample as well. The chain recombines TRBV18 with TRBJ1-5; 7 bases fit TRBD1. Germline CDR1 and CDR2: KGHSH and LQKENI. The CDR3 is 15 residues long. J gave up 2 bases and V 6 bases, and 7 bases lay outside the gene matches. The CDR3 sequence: CASSPRQGRNQPQHF. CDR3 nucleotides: TGTGCCAGCTCTCCTAGACAGGGCCGCAATCAGCCCCAGCATTTT.

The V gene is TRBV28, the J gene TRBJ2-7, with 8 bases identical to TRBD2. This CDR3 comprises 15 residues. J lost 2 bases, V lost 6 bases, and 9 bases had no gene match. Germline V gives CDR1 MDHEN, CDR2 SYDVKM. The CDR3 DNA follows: TGTGCCAGCAGCCCCCCTCGGGGGGGGGCCTACGAGCAGTACTTC. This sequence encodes CASSPPRGGAYEQYF.

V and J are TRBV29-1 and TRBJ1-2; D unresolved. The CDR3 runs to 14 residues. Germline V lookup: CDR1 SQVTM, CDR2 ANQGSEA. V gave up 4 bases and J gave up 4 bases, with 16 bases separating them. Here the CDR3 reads CSVVFGELVYGYTF. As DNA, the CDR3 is TGCAGCGTTGTTTTTGGGGAGTTGGTCTATGGCTACACCTTC. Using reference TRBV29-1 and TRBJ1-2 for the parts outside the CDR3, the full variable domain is SAVISQKPSRDICQRGTSLTIQCQVDSQVTMMFWYRQQPGQSLTLIATANQGSEATYESGFVIDKFPISRPNLTFSTLTVSNMSPEDSSIYLCSVVFGELVYGYTFGSGTRLTVV.

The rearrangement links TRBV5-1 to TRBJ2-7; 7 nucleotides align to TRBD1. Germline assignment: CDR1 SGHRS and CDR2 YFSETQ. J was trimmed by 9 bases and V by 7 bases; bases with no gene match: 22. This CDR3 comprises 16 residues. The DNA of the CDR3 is TGCGCCAGCTATACCAATCCGGGGACAGCCGCGCTGACGCAGTACTTC. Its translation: CASYTNPGTAALTQYF.